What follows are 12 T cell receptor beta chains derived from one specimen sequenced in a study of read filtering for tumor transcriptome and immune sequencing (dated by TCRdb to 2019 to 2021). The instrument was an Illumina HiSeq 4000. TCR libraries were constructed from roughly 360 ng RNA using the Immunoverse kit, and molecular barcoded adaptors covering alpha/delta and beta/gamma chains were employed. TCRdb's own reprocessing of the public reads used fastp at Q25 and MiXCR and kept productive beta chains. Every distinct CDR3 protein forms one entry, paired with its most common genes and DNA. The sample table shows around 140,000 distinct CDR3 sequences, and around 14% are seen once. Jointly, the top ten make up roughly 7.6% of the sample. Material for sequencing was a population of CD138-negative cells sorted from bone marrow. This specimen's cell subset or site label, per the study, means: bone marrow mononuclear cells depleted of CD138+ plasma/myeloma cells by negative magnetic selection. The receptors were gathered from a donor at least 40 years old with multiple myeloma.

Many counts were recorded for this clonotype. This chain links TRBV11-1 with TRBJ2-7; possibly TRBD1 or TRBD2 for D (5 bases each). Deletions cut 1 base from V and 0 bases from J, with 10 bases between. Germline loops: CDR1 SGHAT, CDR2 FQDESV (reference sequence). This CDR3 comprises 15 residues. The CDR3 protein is CASSLDPGGSYEQYF. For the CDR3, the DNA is TGTGCCAGCAGCTTAGACCCTGGGGGCTCCTACGAGCAGTACTTC.

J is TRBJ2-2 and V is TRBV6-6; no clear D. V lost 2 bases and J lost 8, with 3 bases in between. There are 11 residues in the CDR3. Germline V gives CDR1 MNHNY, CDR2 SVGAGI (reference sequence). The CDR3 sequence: CASSYAGELFF. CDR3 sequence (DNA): TGTGCCAGCAGTTACGCTGGGGAGCTGTTTTTT.

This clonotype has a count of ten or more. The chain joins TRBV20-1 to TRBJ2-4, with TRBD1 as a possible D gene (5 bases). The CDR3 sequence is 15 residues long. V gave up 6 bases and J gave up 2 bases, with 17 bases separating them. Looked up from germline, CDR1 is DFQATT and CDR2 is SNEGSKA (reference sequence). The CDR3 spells CSAFHSPGTKNIQYF. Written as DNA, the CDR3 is TGCAGTGCATTCCATAGCCCAGGGACCAAAAACATTCAGTACTTC.

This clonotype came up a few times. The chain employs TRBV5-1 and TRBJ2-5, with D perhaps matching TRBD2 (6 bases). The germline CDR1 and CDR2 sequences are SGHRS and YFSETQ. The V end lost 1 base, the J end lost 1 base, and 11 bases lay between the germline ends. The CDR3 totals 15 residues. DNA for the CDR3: TGCGCCAGCAGCTTGAACTGGGGGGTCCAAGAGACCCAGTACTTC. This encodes CASSLNWGVQETQYF. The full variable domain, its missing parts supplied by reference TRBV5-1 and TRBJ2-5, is KAGVTQTPRYLIKTRGQQVTLSCSPISGHRSVSWYQQTPGQGLQFLFEYFSETQRNKGNFPGRFSGRQFSNSRSEMNVSTLELGDSALYLCASSLNWGVQETQYFGPGTRLLVL.

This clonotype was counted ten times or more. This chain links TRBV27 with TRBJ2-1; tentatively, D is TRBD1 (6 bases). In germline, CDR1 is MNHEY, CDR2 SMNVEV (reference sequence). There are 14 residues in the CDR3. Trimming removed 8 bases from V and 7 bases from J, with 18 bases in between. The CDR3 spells CASGGSGVPNEQFF. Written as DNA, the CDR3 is TGTGCCAGCGGTGGGTCAGGGGTTCCGAATGAGCAGTTCTTC.

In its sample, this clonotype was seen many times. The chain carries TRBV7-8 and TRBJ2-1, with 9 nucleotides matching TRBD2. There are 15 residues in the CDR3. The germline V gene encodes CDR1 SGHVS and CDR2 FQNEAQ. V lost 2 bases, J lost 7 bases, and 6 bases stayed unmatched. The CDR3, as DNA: TGTGCCAGCAGCTTAAGGGCGGGAGGGCATAATGAGCAGTTCTTC. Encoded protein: CASSLRAGGHNEQFF.

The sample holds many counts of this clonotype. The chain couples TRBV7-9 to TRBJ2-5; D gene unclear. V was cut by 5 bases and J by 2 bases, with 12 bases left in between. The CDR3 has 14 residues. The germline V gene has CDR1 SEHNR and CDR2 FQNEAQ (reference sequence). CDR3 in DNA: TGTGCCAGCAGCACCCAGACGGATCAAGAGACCCAGTACTTC. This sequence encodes CASSTQTDQETQYF. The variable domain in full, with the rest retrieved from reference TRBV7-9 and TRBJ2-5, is DTGVSQNPRHKITKRGQNVTFRCDPISEHNRLYWYRQTLGQGPEFLTYFQNEAQLEKSRLLSDRFSAERPKGSFSTLEIQRTEQGDSAMYLCASSTQTDQETQYFGPGTRLLVL.

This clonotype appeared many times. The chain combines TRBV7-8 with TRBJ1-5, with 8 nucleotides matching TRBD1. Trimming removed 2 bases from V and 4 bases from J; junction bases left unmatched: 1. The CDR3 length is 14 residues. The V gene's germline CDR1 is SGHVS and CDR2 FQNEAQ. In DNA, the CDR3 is TGTGCCAGCAGCTTACGGACAGGGAATCAGCCCCAGCATTTT. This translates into CASSLRTGNQPQHF. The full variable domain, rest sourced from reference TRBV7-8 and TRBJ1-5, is GAGVSQSPRYKVAKRGQDVALRCDPISGHVSLFWYQQALGQGPEFLTYFQNEAQLDKSGLPSDRFFAERPEGSVSTLKIQRTQQEDSAVYLCASSLRTGNQPQHFGDGTRLSIL.

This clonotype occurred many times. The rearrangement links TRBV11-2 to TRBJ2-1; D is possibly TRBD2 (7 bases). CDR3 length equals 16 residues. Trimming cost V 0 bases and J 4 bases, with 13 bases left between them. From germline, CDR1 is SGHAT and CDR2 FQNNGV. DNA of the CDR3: TGTGCCAGCAGCTTAGAGCGGGGGCAGGGATACAATGAGCAGTTCTTC. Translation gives CASSLERGQGYNEQFF.

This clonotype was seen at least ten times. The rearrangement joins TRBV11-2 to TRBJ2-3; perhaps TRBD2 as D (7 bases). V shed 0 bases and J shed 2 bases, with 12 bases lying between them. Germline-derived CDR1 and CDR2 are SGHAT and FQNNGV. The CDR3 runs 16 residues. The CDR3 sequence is CASSLDVRGATDTQYF. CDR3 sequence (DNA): TGTGCCAGCAGCTTAGATGTCCGGGGGGCCACAGATACGCAGTATTTT.

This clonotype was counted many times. DNA for the CDR3: TGTGCCAGCAGTTTTTGGGTTGGTAATGAAGCTTTCTTT. Its protein product is CASSFWVGNEAFF. V and J are TRBV12-3 or TRBV12-4 and TRBJ1-1; D is unresolved. There are 13 residues in the CDR3. Trimming shortened V by 3 bases and J by 7 bases, and 12 bases separated the two germline ends.

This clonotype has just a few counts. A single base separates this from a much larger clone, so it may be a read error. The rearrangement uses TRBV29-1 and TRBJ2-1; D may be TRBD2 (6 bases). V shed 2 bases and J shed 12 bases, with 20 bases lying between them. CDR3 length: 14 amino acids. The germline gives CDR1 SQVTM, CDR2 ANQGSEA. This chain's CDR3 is CSVEMPGSPPGQFF. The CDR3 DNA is TGCAGCGTTGAAATGCCCGGGAGCCCCCCCGGGCAGTTCTTC.